This entry lists 18 T cell receptor beta chains sequenced from one sample in a study of cytomegalovirus exposure and HLA in healthy donors. The PCR employed 60 Vbeta primers together with 13 Jbeta primers. The method was immunoSEQ multiplex PCR; TCRdb's version includes in-frame clones alone and lacks a portion of them. The table includes about 190,000 clones, 75% to 90% detected once. What was sequenced was PBMCs. The receptor source for this set is a boy under 18 in good health and CMV-seronegative.

This sequence joins TRBV14 and TRBJ2-5; D may be TRBD2 (5 bases). The germline CDR1 and CDR2 sequences are SGHDN and FVKESK. The CDR3 contains 13 residues. Trimming shortened V by 2 bases and J by 5 bases, and 9 bases separated the two germline ends. The CDR3 nucleotides read TGTGCCAGCAGCCAAAACCCGGGGGAGACCCAGTACTTC. It specifies CASSQNPGETQYF.

In this sample, this clone turned up a few times. The CDR3 here is CASSLDGGGLAGGRYNEQFF. As DNA, the CDR3 is TGTGCCAGCAGCTTAGATGGAGGGGGTTTAGCGGGGGGCAGATACAATGAGCAGTTCTTC. The chain couples TRBV11-2 to TRBJ2-1, with TRBD2 identical over 10 bases. The CDR3 runs 20 residues. The junction had 15 bases not matched to a gene; V was cut back by 0 bases and J by 4 bases. The germline gives CDR1 SGHAT, CDR2 FQNNGV.

The rearrangement joins TRBV29-1 to TRBJ1-2, with D tentatively TRBD1 (6 bases). Germline V gene lookup returns CDR1 SQVTM and CDR2 ANQGSEA. The CDR3 runs 12 residues. The V and J ends lost 3 bases and 6 bases respectively, with 11 bases between them. In nucleotides, the CDR3 is TGCAGCGTTGACGAGGGGGTCAATGGCTACACCTTC. It translates to CSVDEGVNGYTF.

The CDR3 loop is CASSEYYQVGQGATEAFF. The CDR3, as DNA: TGTGCCAGCAGTGAATACTACCAAGTTGGACAGGGGGCAACTGAAGCTTTCTTT. The chain links TRBV25-1 to TRBJ1-1; TRBD1 matches at 11 bases. Unmatched junction bases numbered 11, after V lost 0 bases and J lost 5 bases. Germline-derived CDR1 and CDR2 are MGHDK and SYGVNS. This CDR3 comprises 18 residues.

This clone was observed once. The chain uses TRBV14 and TRBJ1-2, with D unclear. Germline assignment: CDR1 SGHDN and CDR2 FVKESK. The CDR3 runs 13 residues. With 2 bases removed from V and 10 bases from J, the gap between germline ends came to 14 bases. The chain's CDR3 is CASSQSYGLPYTF. Here the CDR3 DNA reads TGTGCCAGCAGCCAATCGTACGGACTCCCCTACACCTTC.

This clone showed up just a few times. The chain has TRBV5-8 and TRBJ1-1; D unclear. CDR3 length: 14 amino acids. Trimming left V 5 bases short and J 4 bases short, with 15 bases between. Per germline, CDR1 SGHTS and CDR2 YDEGEE. The CDR3 DNA is TGTGCCAGCAGTCGCTTAAGGGAGACCACTGAAGCTTTCTTT. It is translated as CASSRLRETTEAFF.

The chain links TRBV6-6 to TRBJ1-1; 8 bases are shared with TRBD1. This CDR3 contains 14 residues. The germline CDR1 and CDR2 sequences are MNHNY and SVGAGI (reference sequence). J lost 1 base, V lost 4 bases, and 2 bases had no gene match. The CDR3 is CASSWGQENTEAFF. CDR3 sequence (DNA): TGTGCCAGCAGTTGGGGACAGGAGAACACTGAAGCTTTCTTT.

The chain couples TRBV7-2 to TRBJ2-7; possible D gene TRBD1, 5 bases. CDR3 size: 12 residues. In germline, CDR1 is SGHTA, CDR2 FQGNSA. V lost 5 bases, J lost 7 bases, and 12 bases lay in between. This chain's CDR3 is CASSPINREQYF. The CDR3 DNA reads as TGTGCCAGCAGCCCCATTAACAGGGAGCAGTACTTC.

This chain connects TRBV10-3 to TRBJ1-1; possible D gene TRBD1, 5 bases. Germline CDR1 reads ENHRY; CDR2 reads SYGVKD. CDR3 length: 12 amino acids. V was trimmed by 3 bases and J by 6 bases, leaving 8 bases between them. CDR3 protein: CAISDQGAEAFF. CDR3 DNA: TGTGCCATCAGTGACCAGGGCGCTGAAGCTTTCTTT.

The V call is TRBV7-9, the J call TRBJ1-2; 9 nucleotides align to TRBD1. CDR3 size: 15 residues. The germline gives CDR1 SEHNR, CDR2 FQNEAQ (reference sequence). V lost 6 bases and J lost 5; bases outside the gene matches: 10. This CDR3 is CASREEPGQGYGYTF. The CDR3 DNA reads TGTGCCAGCAGGGAAGAACCGGGACAGGGTTATGGCTACACCTTC. Supplemented by reference TRBV7-9 and TRBJ1-2, the full variable domain reads DTGVSQNPRHKITKRGQNVTFRCDPISEHNRLYWYRQTLGQGPEFLTYFQNEAQLEKSRLLSDRFSAERPKGSFSTLEIQRTEQGDSAMYLCASREEPGQGYGYTFGSGTRLTVV.

The chain couples TRBV5-1 to TRBJ1-1; possible D gene TRBD1, 5 bases. From germline, CDR1 is SGHRS and CDR2 YFSETQ. The CDR3 consists of 13 residues. Trimming stripped 5 bases from V and 0 bases from J, with 8 bases between. The CDR3: CASRKDMNTEAFF. CDR3 sequence (DNA): TGCGCCAGCAGGAAGGACATGAACACTGAAGCTTTCTTT.

V gene TRBV11-2 combines with J gene TRBJ1-3, with 7 bases identical to TRBD1. This CDR3 is 15 amino acids long. V lost 5 bases and J lost 4; bases outside the gene matches: 8. In germline, CDR1 is SGHAT, CDR2 FQNNGV. The CDR3 DNA reads as TGTGCCAGCAGCCGCAGGGGGGCTAAGGGAAACACCATATATTTT. The encoded protein is CASSRRGAKGNTIYF.

The rearrangement links TRBV7-9 to TRBJ2-2; 7 bases are shared with TRBD2. Germline trimming cut 1 base from V and 0 bases from J; bases unmatched to any gene: 5. This CDR3 region has 17 residues. Germline V gene data show CDR1 as SEHNR and CDR2 as FQNEAQ (reference sequence). The DNA of the CDR3 is TGTGCCAGCAGCTTAGACCTCAGCGGGGCGAACACCGGGGAGCTGTTTTTT. Protein: CASSLDLSGANTGELFF.

This chain joins TRBV7-8 and TRBJ2-7; TRBD1 agrees at 8 bases. Germline assignment: CDR1 SGHVS and CDR2 FQNEAQ. This CDR3 comprises 18 residues. With V trimmed by 1 base and J by 1 base, 12 bases remained unmatched. In nucleotides, the CDR3 is TGTGCCAGCAGCTTAGAGGGACAGGTTCGACTCGGTTCCTACGAGCAGTACTTC. Its protein product is CASSLEGQVRLGSYEQYF.

Details on this clone: A read error may produce the germline difference seen at one junction end. This rearrangement joins TRBV2 to TRBJ2-7; D might be TRBD1 (6 bases). The CDR3 has 14 residues. CDR1 is SNHLY and CDR2 is FYNNEI in the germline V gene. The chain's CDR3 is CASRGLQGHLLSCF. The CDR3 DNA sequence: TGTGCCAGCAGAGGCCTACAGGGTCACTTGCTTTCGTGCTTC. The variable domain in full, with the rest retrieved from reference TRBV2 and TRBJ2-7, is EPEVTQTPSHQVTQMGQEVILRCVPISNHLYFYWYRQILGQKVEFLVSFYNNEISEKSEIFDDQFSVERPDGSNFTLKIRSTKLEDSAMYFCASRGLQGHLLSCFGPGTRLTVT.

This sequence joins TRBV4-1 and TRBJ1-4; TRBD1 agrees at 7 bases. Looked up from germline, CDR1 is MGHRA and CDR2 is YSYEKL. The CDR3 extends over 18 amino acids. J lost 7 bases, V lost 5 bases, and 19 bases had no gene match. The CDR3 sequence: CASSDLEGAKGPSEKLFF. CDR3 DNA: TGCGCCAGCAGCGATCTGGAGGGGGCAAAGGGGCCAAGTGAAAAACTGTTTTTT.

This chain joins TRBV7-9 and TRBJ1-2; D possibly corresponds to TRBD1 (5 bases). The CDR3 consists of 15 residues. V gave up 1 base and J gave up 0 bases, with 9 bases separating them. From germline, CDR1 is SEHNR and CDR2 FQNEAQ (reference sequence). CDR3: CASSLVQTANYGYTF. The CDR3 DNA reads as TGTGCCAGCAGCTTAGTCCAGACAGCTAACTATGGCTACACCTTC.

J is TRBJ2-5 and V is TRBV11-3; 9 bases line up with TRBD1. Germline V gives CDR1 SGHNT, CDR2 YENEEA. V was pared by 1 base and J by 2 bases, with 14 bases of the junction left unmatched. The CDR3 is 19 amino acids. DNA of the CDR3: TGTGCCAGCAGCTTAGGCGGATGGGGGACAGGGAATGTTCAAGAGACCCAGTACTTC. It is translated as CASSLGGWGTGNVQETQYF.